The entry below describes one T cell receptor (beta chain). This entry comes from a study of blood T cell repertoires in COVID-19. On the study more broadly: COVID-19 samples from acute and convalescent phases originated in the United States, Italy and Spain. PBMCs, B-cell-depleted T cells, or T cells provided the cDNA or gDNA that made up the material.

The assay was immunoSEQ multiplex PCR, and TCRdb's table has in-frame clones only and misses some. The sample lists about 55,000 clones, more than 60% occurring once. Deletions cut 7 bases from V and 6 bases from J, with 18 bases between. This CDR3 spans 14 amino acids. Germline V CDR1 and CDR2: MDHEN, SYDVKM. What was sequenced was peripheral blood. This chain links TRBV28 with TRBJ1-2; D is unclear. This receptor was identified in a woman in her 70s with acute or convalescent COVID-19. CDR3 coding DNA: TGTGCCAGCAACTACGGAGGGAGGGAACATGGCTACACCTTC. It is translated as CASNYGGREHGYTF.